This T cell receptor (beta chain) was captured in a study of memory CD4+ T cells and cytomegalovirus serostatus. Across the study: Healthy Belgian adult donors included nine or ten CMV-positive and 24 CMV-negative people. Whole-study findings and limits: CMV serostatus prediction reached median AUC approximately 0.95, or 0.91 with US-trained model.

Comments on this clone: What it binds is unknown.

The length of the CDR3 is 13 residues. CDR1 SGDLS and CDR2 YYNGEE come from the germline V gene. Trimming cost V 0 bases and J 7 bases, with 5 bases left between them. The sort gate was single viable CD3+CD4+CD8-CD45RO+ cells for memory CD4+ T cells. Donors' CMV status reflects serum IgG against pp150, pp28, p38, p52. Per the original data handling: After removing out-of-frame reads, approximately 2.2 million distinct TCRbeta sequences remained. Here immunoSEQ multiplex PCR was the method, and the copy in TCRdb shows in-frame clones only, minus some. That table gives V, J and clone size, and the DNA gave D and trimming. Seen here are tens of thousands of clones, around 76% observed once, and the top ten hold over 0.35%.

The sequence came from an adult in good health and CMV-seronegative. This chain links TRBV9 with TRBJ1-6; D is uncertain. Sequencing used memory CD4+ T cells from blood. CDR3 region: CASSVEENSPLHF. The DNA of the CDR3 is TGTGCCAGCAGCGTAGAAGAGAATTCACCCCTCCACTTT.